This T cell receptor beta chain was captured in a study of vaccination effects on CD4 cells after COVID-19. Overall study findings and caveats: Marked clonal contraction was seen in infection- and vaccine-induced clones late after vaccination.

The method was immunoSEQ multiplex PCR; TCRdb's version includes in-frame clones alone and lacks a portion of them. The sample records 70,000 or so clones, 60% to 75% being singletons. Sequencing followed a ViraFEST assay step that expanded antigen-specific CD4+ T cells with viral peptide pools. Following a roughly 11-day culture, CD4+ T cells were purified. The healthy vaccine recipients, who had no prior SARS-CoV-2 infection, showed negative nucleocapsid antibodies. Half-medium replacement with IL-2 medium occurred on days 3 and 7. The germline V and J ends were trimmed by 7 bases and 8 bases, with 12 bases remaining between them. This CDR3 spans 13 amino acids. CDR1 and CDR2 (germline): SNHLY, FYNNEI. This clone has only a few counts. Its antigen is as yet unknown.

This specimen consisted of CD4+ T cells from PBMCs cultured with HCoV-NL63 spike peptides, obtained before COVID-19 vaccination. This sequence was found in a human donor who received a COVID-19 vaccine. The rearrangement uses TRBV2 and TRBJ1-6; no reliable D call. CDR3 DNA sequence: TGTGCCAGCACTCAGGACGGGGATTCACCCCTCCACTTT. Translating gives CASTQDGDSPLHF.